The 9 T cell receptor beta chains reported below all come from one sample, sequenced in a study of blood T cell repertoires in COVID-19. Assay used: immunoSEQ multiplex PCR; TCRdb lists only in-frame clones, some missing. The table shows some 320,000 clones, with about 82% occurring only once. The sequencing sample was made of peripheral blood. These receptors were taken from a human donor in a cohort sampled during active COVID-19.

The chain uses TRBV5-6 and TRBJ2-7; 11 bases map to TRBD2. The CDR3 extends over 16 amino acids. Germline trimming cut 1 base from V and 3 bases from J; bases unmatched to any gene: 6. CDR1 SGHDT and CDR2 YYEEEE come from the germline V gene. The CDR3 loop reads CASSLRPGLAVYEQYF. The CDR3 region has the DNA TGTGCCAGCAGCTTGCGACCGGGACTAGCGGTCTACGAGCAGTACTTC.

The chain uses TRBV11-2 and TRBJ1-2; unclear D gene. This CDR3 region has 14 residues. V gave up 7 bases and J gave up 3 bases, with 15 bases separating them. Germline loops: CDR1 SGHAT, CDR2 FQNNGV. The CDR3 sequence: CASTYSYLDYGYTF. The CDR3 coding sequence is TGTGCCAGCACCTACTCGTATCTGGACTATGGCTACACCTTC.

DNA for the CDR3: TGTGCCAGCAGCTTTAGCGATGAGCAGTTCTTC. It specifies CASSFSDEQFF. The chain uses TRBV7-9 and TRBJ2-1, with a weak D call TRBD2 (5 bases). This CDR3 is built from 11 residues. The germline V gene has CDR1 SEHNR and CDR2 FQNEAQ (reference sequence). Trimming removed 3 bases at V and 8 bases at J, with 5 bases between.

This chain links TRBV5-8 with TRBJ1-3; D is ambiguous. The CDR3 has 14 amino acids. Per the germline V gene, CDR1 is SGHTS and CDR2 is YDEGEE. V was pared by 10 bases and J by 4 bases, with 18 bases between. The CDR3 nucleotides are TGTGCCGCTGGATCCGGACTACCCGGAAACACCATATATTTT. This gives the protein CAAGSGLPGNTIYF.

V usage is TRBV11-2 and J usage is TRBJ1-2, with D possibly being TRBD1 (5 bases). V lost 2 bases, J lost 6 bases, and 19 bases lay in between. Germline assignment: CDR1 SGHAT and CDR2 FQNNGV. The CDR3 runs to 16 residues. The CDR3, as DNA: TGTGCCAGCAGCTTAAAGCCGGGCAGGGCAAACGATGGCTACACCTTC. This encodes CASSLKPGRANDGYTF. The variable domain in full, completed from reference TRBV11-2 and TRBJ1-2, reads EAGVAQSPRYKIIEKRQSVAFWCNPISGHATLYWYQQILGQGPKLLIQFQNNGVVDDSQLPKDRFSAERLKGVDSTLKIQPAKLEDSAVYLCASSLKPGRANDGYTFGSGTRLTVV.

CDR3 amino acids: CASSQDADTFTGELFF. Here the CDR3 DNA reads TGCGCCAGCAGCCAAGATGCGGACACGTTCACCGGGGAGCTGTTTTTT. The rearrangement links TRBV4-1 to TRBJ2-2; D might be TRBD1 (5 bases). The V gene lost 0 bases and the J gene lost 4 bases, with 12 bases spanning the gap. The CDR3 totals 16 residues. CDR1 is MGHRA and CDR2 is YSYEKL in the germline V gene.

The chain joins TRBV9 to TRBJ2-1, with D perhaps TRBD2 (6 bases). This CDR3 is 16 amino acids long. The germline gives CDR1 SGDLS, CDR2 YYNGEE. The V gene lost 0 bases and the J gene lost 0 bases, with 10 bases spanning the gap. The CDR3 sequence: CASSVAGRGSYNEQFF. The CDR3 coding sequence is TGTGCCAGCAGCGTAGCCGGGCGGGGCTCCTACAATGAGCAGTTCTTC.

The chain is built from TRBV5-1 and TRBJ2-7; D might be TRBD1 (6 bases). This CDR3 is 13 amino acids long. V lost 2 bases and J 2 bases, leaving 8 bases between the germline ends. In germline, CDR1 is SGHRS, CDR2 YFSETQ. Here the CDR3 DNA reads TGCGCCAGCAGCTTTGACAGGACCTACGAGCAGTACTTC. Protein product: CASSFDRTYEQYF.

This chain uses TRBV19 with TRBJ1-2; D may be TRBD1 (5 bases). The V end lost 1 base, the J end lost 3 bases, and 12 bases lay between the germline ends. In germline, CDR1 is LNHDA, CDR2 SQIVND (reference sequence). This CDR3 has 15 residues. In DNA form, the CDR3 reads TGTGCCAGTAGTATAGCGTACAAGGGGCACTATGGCTACACCTTC. Its translation is CASSIAYKGHYGYTF.